This TCR beta chain stems from a study of breast tumors, draining lymph nodes, adjacent tissues. Study results and limitations: The data were judged consistent with most tumor T cells coming from lymph node and expanding in tumor. Tumor repertoires ranked between lymph nodes and nontumor tissue in diversity, with V and J gene preferences.

The V end lost 6 bases, the J end lost 10 bases, and 23 bases lay between the germline ends. This CDR3 has 15 amino acids. Germline CDR1 LNHDA, CDR2 SQIVND (reference sequence). TCRdb redid the calling of the multiplex PCR reads with MiXCR, one entry per CDR3 protein. The table has 15,000 to 20,000 distinct CDR3 sequences, over 55% seen once; the top ten hold under 25%. Turning to this clonotype: Its specificity is not known.

Sequences were obtained from tumor-adjacent breast tissue. The receptor was isolated from a female donor with breast cancer. Some clones in this sample may be carry-over from other donors' samples. The chain has TRBV19 and TRBJ2-3; TRBD1 or TRBD2 may be the D gene (5 bases each). CDR3 region: CASSVSSIGTGSQYF. CDR3 bases: TGTGCCAGTAGCGTATCTAGCATCGGCACAGGTTCGCAGTATTTT.